The present entry profiles one T cell receptor beta chain with its context. No antigen is known for it. There are no base qualities to consult, and no much larger clone falls within one base. This sample was included in a study of blood T cell repertoires in COVID-19 (dated by TCRdb to 2020 to 2022). About the study as a whole: Samples from collaborators originated in the United States, Italy and Spain and spanned both the acute and convalescent phases of COVID-19. The material from the prospective study consisted of cDNA or gDNA derived from T cells, B-cell-depleted T cells, or PBMCs. Subjects who had been exposed to COVID-19, were actively infected with it, or had recovered from it provided the deeply sampled blood TCRbeta repertoires that made up the dataset. The repertoires were made available in a free public database intended to serve as a resource for research on the immune response to SARS-CoV-2. The samples were drawn from two sources: the first 160 participants of the ongoing ImmuneRACE study, and over 950 subjects contributed by 6 global collaborators. A de-identified subject ID, COVID-19 status, age in years and sex were almost always included in the sample metadata. Where available, HLA class I and class II types were obtained from metadata supplied by the sample provider rather than from assay-based typing. Study-wide conclusions, independent of this receptor: How much clinical and demographic metadata was included differed by source and by participant, and the metadata was provided uncurated.

The CDR3 has 14 amino acids, counting the end cysteine and phenylalanine. The entry retains the CDR3 DNA only, 42 bases that are in frame from base 1. Relative to germline, V is 0 bases shorter and J is 0 bases shorter, with 6 bases between their ends. The germline V gene sets CDR1 to KGHSH and CDR2 to LQKENI. TCRbeta CDR3 regions were amplified from genomic DNA using the immunoSEQ Assay, a bias-controlled multiplex PCR. The original methods were these. The number of nucleated cells in each sample was estimated from the amplification of reference gene primers within the assay. Sequence reads were collapsed and filtered to measure the absolute abundance of every unique TCRbeta CDR3 rearrangement. For each sample, productive Simpson clonality was calculated by taking the square root of Simpson's diversity index across productive rearrangements. Entries here come from immuneACCESS through TCRdb and include only in-frame sequences with V and J called. Some clones fail to appear in such tables; in the studies checked, an unresolved V gene covers under half of the shortfall, and the cause of the remainder is unknown. That table gives V, J and clone size, and the DNA gave D and trimming. For this sample there are roughly 200,000 clones; more than 80% appear just once. The ten largest clones represent roughly 6.2% of the sample.

Participants in the prospective study were enrolled through a virtual design, were aged roughly 18 to 100 years, and lived in roughly 24 United States geographic areas. To assign participants to cohorts, the prospective study relied on clinical history that participants themselves reported in a screening survey and a study questionnaire. ImmuneRACE Cohort 3 recovered participants were defined by two consecutive negative NP/OP PCR tests, healthcare professional clearance, or symptom resolution. In the prospective study, whole blood, serum and a nasopharyngeal or oropharyngeal swab were collected from each participant by mobile phlebotomists. Participants in the prospective study had the option to provide additional blood draws and questionnaires over an approximately 2-month period. Before DNA extraction, blood samples from the prospective study were shipped at room temperature or frozen.

Rearrangement joined TRBV18 to TRBJ2-7; 5 matching bases give a weak D call of TRBD2. Source material: PBMCs or T cells enriched from blood (not recorded which). This TCR came from a man aged 40-49 years who had recovered from COVID-19. CDR3 sequence: CASSPPGLSYEQYF. The bases are TGTGCCAGCTCACCACCTGGACTCTCCTACGAGCAGTACTTC.